These 9 T cell receptor beta chains were sequenced from one sample in a study of blood T cell repertoires in COVID-19. TCRdb's copy holds only in-frame clones and misses some; the assay was immunoSEQ multiplex PCR. Of hundreds of thousands of clones in the sample, approximately 87% are singletons; the top ten hold about 6%. The specimen was peripheral blood. The origin of the receptors is a man between 60 and 75 years old who had recovered from COVID-19.

This sequence joins TRBV7-2 and TRBJ2-2, with TRBD2 matching over 10 bases. The germline CDR1 and CDR2 sequences are SGHTA and FQGNSA. CDR3 size: 16 residues. V lost 5 bases to trimming and J lost 6 bases; unmatched junction nucleotides: 9. CDR3 in amino acids: CASSHLAGVGAGELFF. Written as DNA, the CDR3 is TGTGCCAGCAGCCATCTAGCGGGGGTAGGGGCCGGGGAGCTGTTTTTT. The full variable domain, completed using reference TRBV7-2 and TRBJ2-2, is GAGVSQSPSNKVTEKGKDVELRCDPISGHTALYWYRQSLGQGLEFLIYFQGNSAPDKSGLPSDRFSAERTGGSVSTLTIQRTQQEDSAVYLCASSHLAGVGAGELFFGEGSRLTVL.

V and J are TRBV27 and TRBJ1-2; possibly TRBD1 for D (5 bases). Germline CDR1 MNHEY, CDR2 SMNVEV (reference sequence). CDR3 length: 14 residues. The V end was cut by 5 bases, the J end by 4 bases, with 14 bases between. CDR3 nucleotide sequence: TGTGCCAGCAGTAGATTGGGGGGAGGCTATGGCTACACCTTC. Its translation is CASSRLGGGYGYTF.

The genes are TRBV7-3 and TRBJ1-2; a possible D gene is TRBD1 (5 bases). Trimming took 6 bases from V and 13 from J, leaving 18 bases between them. Germline CDR1 SGHTA, CDR2 FQGTGA. The CDR3 is 12 amino acids. The CDR3 reads CASSRGAGRATF. CDR3 in DNA: TGTGCCAGCAGTCGAGGGGCAGGGAGGGCCACCTTC.

In this sample, this clone turned up once. V usage is TRBV5-1 and J usage is TRBJ1-5; 7 bases agree with TRBD1. This CDR3 is 15 amino acids long. In germline, CDR1 is SGHRS, CDR2 YFSETQ. V trimming: 5 bases; J trimming: 4 bases; junction bases outside the gene matches: 9. CDR3 protein: CASSPETGQNQPQHF. The CDR3 DNA sequence: TGCGCCAGCAGTCCAGAGACAGGGCAGAATCAGCCCCAGCATTTT.

The gene calls are TRBV11-2 and TRBJ2-4; a possible D gene is TRBD1 (5 bases). Per germline, CDR1 SGHAT and CDR2 FQNNGV. V dropped 1 base and J dropped 0 bases, with 13 bases sitting between them. The CDR3 length is 17 residues. CDR3 loop: CASSLAPGPLAKNIQYF. CDR3 DNA sequence: TGTGCCAGCAGCTTAGCCCCAGGGCCCCTAGCCAAAAACATTCAGTACTTC.

The table lists this clone with a few counts. This chain uses TRBV6-2 or TRBV6-3 with TRBJ2-2; TRBD1 matches 9 bases. Germline V gene sequence: CDR1 MNHEY, CDR2 SVGEGT. This CDR3 comprises 17 residues. J gave up 4 bases and V 2 bases, and 8 bases lay outside the gene matches. The CDR3 sequence is CASSYLPGQGTTGELFF. Written as DNA, the CDR3 is TGTGCCAGCAGTTACCTCCCGGGACAGGGAACCACCGGGGAGCTGTTTTTT.

Ten or more counts support this clone. J is TRBJ2-7 and V is TRBV10-1, with 8 bases fitting TRBD1. The ends lost 0 bases at V and 7 bases at J; junction bases unmatched: 2. The germline V gene encodes CDR1 WNHNN and CDR2 SYGVQD (reference sequence). The CDR3 has 13 amino acids. The CDR3 bases are TGCGCCAGCAGTGAGTCGGACAGGGTGGAGCAGTACTTC. Residues: CASSESDRVEQYF.

Here the CDR3 DNA reads TGTGCCAGCAGCCAAGAATGGGGACAGGGGGCTGAAGCTTTCTTT. Translated, it gives CASSQEWGQGAEAFF. This rearrangement joins TRBV3-1 (or the pseudogene TRBV3-2) to TRBJ1-1; 11 positions agree with TRBD1. The CDR3 runs to 15 residues. With 0 bases clipped from V and 6 bases from J, the junction kept 3 bases outside the gene matches. Looked up from germline, CDR1 is LGHDT and CDR2 is YNNKEL (reference sequence).

This clone was seen just once. The chain links TRBV12-5 to TRBJ2-1, with TRBD2 identical over 9 bases. The CDR3 is made up of 14 amino acids. Germline assignment: CDR1 LGHNT and CDR2 FRNRAP. V was clipped by 6 bases and J by 8 bases; unmatched bases: 8. CDR3 in DNA: TGTGCTAGTGGCCGTAGCGGGAGTTCCCATGAGCAGTTCTTC. This gives the protein CASGRSGSSHEQFF.